These 31 T cell receptor beta chains originate from one sample sequenced in a study of CXCR3-negative and CXCR3-positive naive CD8 T cells. The study made its TRB cDNA libraries by 5' RACE, adding UMI labels. TCRdb derives one entry per CDR3 protein from the 5' RACE reads, leaving out DNA. In total, the table holds about 43,000 distinct CDR3 sequences. Source material: memory CD8+ T cells from blood. The receptors originated from a human donor in good health. Some clones in this sample may be carry-over from other donors' samples.

V usage is TRBV7-9 and J usage is TRBJ1-2; the D gene TCRdb calls, TRBD1, cannot be checked with no DNA. This CDR3 is built from 15 residues. In germline, CDR1 is SEHNR, CDR2 FQNEAQ (reference sequence). The CDR3 loop is CASSLAPGAVYGYTF. The variable domain in full, with the rest retrieved from reference TRBV7-9 and TRBJ1-2, is DTGVSQNPRHKITKRGQNVTFRCDPISEHNRLYWYRQTLGQGPEFLTYFQNEAQLEKSRLLSDRFSAERPKGSFSTLEIQRTEQGDSAMYLCASSLAPGAVYGYTFGSGTRLTVV.

The chain links TRBV4-1 to TRBJ2-7. The CDR3 has 15 amino acids. CDR1 MGHRA and CDR2 YSYEKL come from the germline V gene. The CDR3 protein is CASSHFAAASYEQYF.

V usage is TRBV29-1 and J usage is TRBJ1-1; the TCRdb D gene call, TRBD1, has no DNA to confirm it. The germline V gene encodes CDR1 SQVTM and CDR2 ANQGSEA. CDR3 length: 11 amino acids. CDR3 amino acids: CSLRVNTEAFF.

The chain recombines TRBV12-3 or TRBV12-4 with TRBJ2-2; TCRdb's D call of TRBD1 is untestable without DNA. CDR3 length: 15 amino acids. CDR3 loop: CASSLRPGQTGELFF.

The CDR3 here is CASHIGNTEAFF. The chain has TRBV6-5 and TRBJ1-1. The CDR3 is made up of 12 amino acids. Germline lookup yields CDR1 MNHEY and CDR2 SVGAGI.

The chain recombines TRBV7-9 with TRBJ1-1; the TCRdb call, TRBD1, lacks DNA for checking. Germline V gene sequence: CDR1 SEHNR, CDR2 FQNEAQ (reference sequence). CDR3 size: 15 residues. The CDR3 here is CASSYTDRDSPEAFF.

The chain has TRBV7-9 and TRBJ2-1. The CDR3 length is 14 residues. Germline CDR1 reads SEHNR; CDR2 reads FQNEAQ (reference sequence). The chain's CDR3 is CASSLVLEYNEQFF.

V usage is TRBV9 and J usage is TRBJ2-2; checking the TCRdb D call of TRBD2 is not possible without DNA. Germline lookup yields CDR1 SGDLS and CDR2 YYNGEE. CDR3 length: 14 residues. This CDR3 reads CASSVASGSGELFF.

V and J are TRBV7-9 and TRBJ1-5; TCRdb's D call, TRBD1, is unchecked because there is no DNA. Germline assignment: CDR1 SEHNR and CDR2 FQNEAQ (reference sequence). This CDR3 is built from 15 residues. The CDR3 protein is CASSHGAGSNQPQHF.

The chain has TRBV7-9 and TRBJ2-3; with no DNA, the TCRdb D assignment of TRBD2 cannot be verified. The CDR3 has 16 amino acids. The V gene's germline CDR1 is SEHNR and CDR2 FQNEAQ (reference sequence). This CDR3 reads CASSRVTAGRTDTQYF.

The CDR3 is CASSFRQGDSYEQYF. The gene calls are TRBV7-9 and TRBJ2-7; the TCRdb call, TRBD1, lacks DNA for checking. CDR1 SEHNR and CDR2 FQNEAQ come from the germline V gene (reference sequence). The CDR3 has 15 amino acids.

The V and J genes are TRBV7-9 and TRBJ1-1. Germline CDR1 is SEHNR and CDR2 is FQNEAQ (reference sequence). CDR3 length: 12 residues. CDR3 amino acids: CASSLLNTEAFF.

The J gene is TRBJ2-7, the V gene TRBV29-1; without DNA, the TCRdb call of TRBD1 cannot be checked. CDR3 size: 14 residues. Germline loops: CDR1 SQVTM, CDR2 ANQGSEA. CDR3 amino acids: CSVEDRGRGIEQYF.

This chain joins TRBV10-3 and TRBJ2-1. Germline loops: CDR1 ENHRY, CDR2 SYGVKD. CDR3 length: 16 amino acids. The CDR3 loop is CAISEKLTSVYNEQFF.

V gene TRBV20-1 combines with J gene TRBJ2-5; the D call of TRBD2 rests on TCRdb alone, since no DNA is present to check it. Germline V gene sequence: CDR1 DFQATT, CDR2 SNEGSKA (reference sequence). The CDR3 is 15 residues long. CDR3: CGASPLAGSQETQYF.

The V gene is TRBV3-1, the J gene TRBJ1-1; the D gene TCRdb calls, TRBD1, cannot be checked with no DNA. Germline V gene data show CDR1 as LGHDT and CDR2 as YNNKEL (reference sequence). CDR3 size: 13 residues. The CDR3 region is CASSHGAGIEAFF.

The chain recombines TRBV13 with TRBJ2-7. The CDR3 spans 14 residues. CDR1 and CDR2 (germline): PRHDT, FYEKMQ (reference sequence). CDR3 amino acids: CASSFSAVTYEQYF.

The gene calls are TRBV6-5 and TRBJ2-5; TCRdb reports TRBD1, a call that lacks DNA to check it against. The germline CDR1 and CDR2 sequences are MNHEY and SVGAGI. The length of the CDR3 is 13 residues. CDR3 protein: CASSYGGMETQYF.

CDR3 loop: CASTFGTEAFF. The chain couples TRBV12-3 or TRBV12-4 to TRBJ1-1. The CDR3 length is 11 residues.

The chain combines TRBV10-3 with TRBJ2-5. This CDR3 comprises 15 residues. CDR1 is ENHRY and CDR2 is SYGVKD in the germline V gene. Here the CDR3 reads CAISDPTFEPETQYF.

The chain links TRBV29-1 to TRBJ2-1; the TRBD1 assignment by TCRdb is unverifiable without DNA. The CDR3 consists of 11 residues. Germline CDR1 reads SQVTM; CDR2 reads ANQGSEA. The CDR3 loop reads CSVGDGYEQFF.

The V and J genes are TRBV6-5 and TRBJ1-1; TCRdb's assignment of TRBD1 cannot be checked, as there is no DNA. This CDR3 has 15 amino acids. Germline V CDR1 and CDR2: MNHEY, SVGAGI. This CDR3 is CASSEWTGPNTEAFF.

The chain has TRBV25-1 and TRBJ2-6; the D call from TCRdb, TRBD1, cannot be confirmed without DNA. The germline CDR1 and CDR2 sequences are MGHDK and SYGVNS. This CDR3 comprises 16 residues. Here the CDR3 reads CASSEGRGAGANVLTF.

V and J are TRBV28 and TRBJ1-5. CDR1 MDHEN and CDR2 SYDVKM come from the germline V gene. There are 16 residues in the CDR3. The CDR3 sequence: CASRTEPYQRNQPQHF.

The genes are TRBV12-5 and TRBJ1-6; TCRdb's D call, TRBD1, is unchecked because there is no DNA. Germline V lookup: CDR1 LGHNT, CDR2 FRNRAP. The CDR3 consists of 15 residues. CDR3 in amino acids: CASGGWDGYNSPLHF.

The chain couples TRBV20-1 to TRBJ2-7; TCRdb calls TRBD2, which cannot be checked without DNA. The CDR3 spans 14 residues. Germline loops: CDR1 DFQATT, CDR2 SNEGSKA (reference sequence). The CDR3: CSASGPLNSYEQYF.

The V and J genes are TRBV20-1 and TRBJ2-1; without DNA, the TCRdb call of TRBD1 cannot be checked. CDR3 length: 17 residues. CDR1 is DFQATT, CDR2 SNEGSKA, per germline (reference sequence). The CDR3 reads CSASLPFREISYNEQFF.

CDR3 residues: CASSSLRGSTDTQYF. This chain uses TRBV28 with TRBJ2-3; TCRdb's D gene call, TRBD2, goes unchecked for lack of DNA. CDR1 is MDHEN and CDR2 is SYDVKM in the germline V gene. The CDR3 is 15 amino acids.

The chain couples TRBV6-5 to TRBJ2-5; TCRdb returns TRBD1, unconfirmable since there is no DNA. The CDR3 sequence is 15 residues long. Germline V gives CDR1 MNHEY, CDR2 SVGAGI. The CDR3 loop reads CASSYNGGGGETQYF.

The CDR3: CASSAGTDGYTF. The chain is built from TRBV13 and TRBJ1-2; TCRdb proposes TRBD1, but this gene call is untestable without DNA. Germline V CDR1 and CDR2: PRHDT, FYEKMQ (reference sequence). CDR3 length equals 12 residues.

This sequence joins TRBV6-2 or TRBV6-3 and TRBJ1-1; the TRBD1 assignment by TCRdb is unverifiable without DNA. The CDR3 consists of 19 residues. CDR1 MNHEY and CDR2 SVGEGT come from the germline V gene. The CDR3 is CASSSAGQGITTMDTEAFF.